Given below is one T cell receptor (beta chain) in context. The antigen is unknown. This sample was included in a study of T cells in Graves' hyperthyroidism and ophthalmopathy. General observations from the study: Ophthalmopathy was told apart from stable hyperthyroidism by a 13 V-J model. Blood samples included most of the expanded thyroid clonotypes exceeding 0.001. Progression to ophthalmopathy was predicted a median of 6.5 months early.

Fresh peripheral blood, 7.5 to 10 ml, yielded the PBMCs. Amplification of TCR beta CDR3 regions used RNA as the template. The HTBI set primed first-round TCR CDR3 RT-PCR. TCRdb used MiXCR to reprocess the multiplex PCR reads, holding one entry per CDR3 protein. The profile covers about 380,000 distinct CDR3 sequences, with about 18% appearing a single time and 40% taken by the ten largest. Sequenced input: blood. This receptor was identified in a man aged 18 to 29 with Graves' ophthalmopathy.

CDR3 nucleotides: TGCGCCAGCAGCCGCCGGGACAGGGGGCGCGAAACCCAGTACTTC. This gives the protein CASSRRDRGRETQYF. The V gene is TRBV5-1, the J gene TRBJ2-5; 12 nucleotides agree with TRBD1. Germline loops: CDR1 SGHRS, CDR2 YFSETQ. CDR3 length equals 15 residues. The trim removed 4 bases at V and 8 bases at J, leaving 9 bases unmatched. The full variable domain, rest sourced from reference TRBV5-1 and TRBJ2-5, is KAGVTQTPRYLIKTRGQQVTLSCSPISGHRSVSWYQQTPGQGLQFLFEYFSETQRNKGNFPGRFSGRQFSNSRSEMNVSTLELGDSALYLCASSRRDRGRETQYFGPGTRLLVL.